This passage covers 19 T cell receptor beta chains from one sample sequenced in a study of shared clonotypes between healthy human individuals. The table came from immunoSEQ multiplex PCR; TCRdb's copy has only in-frame clones and leaves some out. The sample has approximately 82,000 clones; 60% to 70% are singletons. Source material: memory CD8+ T cells sorted from blood. Subset noted: CD45RO+ cells pooled with CCR7-negative TemRA cells. The receptors were gathered from a man aged 30 to 45 in good health.

The gene calls are TRBV13 and TRBJ2-5; D possibly corresponds to TRBD1 (6 bases). Germline CDR1 and CDR2: PRHDT and FYEKMQ (reference sequence). Trimming stripped 5 bases from V and 4 bases from J, with 14 bases between. The CDR3 covers 14 residues. The CDR3 sequence is CASSQQGQVETQYF. The CDR3 region has the DNA TGTGCCAGCAGCCAGCAGGGGCAGGTAGAGACCCAGTACTTC. The full variable domain, in which reference TRBV13 and TRBJ2-5 provide the parts outside the CDR3, is AAGVIQSPRHLIKEKRETATLKCYPIPRHDTVYWYQQGPGQDPQFLISFYEKMQSDKGSIPDRFSAQQFSDYHSELNMSSLELGDSALYFCASSQQGQVETQYFGPGTRLLVL.

CDR3 protein: CASSLTRDSTYEQYF. CDR3 coding DNA: TGTGCCAGCAGCCTCACTAGGGACAGCACATACGAGCAGTACTTC. The chain has TRBV7-6 and TRBJ2-7; TRBD1 matches 7 bases. The CDR3 contains 15 residues. Germline V gene lookup returns CDR1 SGHVS and CDR2 FNYEAQ. With 5 bases clipped from V and 4 bases from J, the junction kept 11 bases outside the gene matches.

This chain connects TRBV28 to TRBJ2-6, with D possibly called TRBD1 or TRBD2 (6 bases each). V was cut by 2 bases and J by 2 bases, with 13 bases left in between. Germline assignment: CDR1 MDHEN and CDR2 SYDVKM. CDR3 length: 17 amino acids. CDR3 loop: CASSLGSGGTGANVLTF. The CDR3 DNA reads TGTGCCAGCAGTTTAGGGTCCGGGGGCACTGGGGCCAACGTCCTGACTTTC.

This chain connects TRBV6-1 to TRBJ2-7, with 10 bases that match TRBD2. The CDR3 is 16 amino acids. Germline trimming cut 4 bases from V and 6 bases from J; bases unmatched to any gene: 12. Germline V gives CDR1 MNHNS, CDR2 SASEGT. CDR3 coding DNA: TGTGCCAGCAGTGGAATAAACCCTAGCGGGAGTTTCGAGCAGTACTTC. This gives the protein CASSGINPSGSFEQYF.

This rearrangement joins TRBV18 to TRBJ2-7; D might be TRBD1 or TRBD2, each matching 6 bases. V lost 2 bases and J 5 bases, leaving 10 bases between the germline ends. Germline CDR1 is KGHSH and CDR2 is LQKENI. CDR3 size: 13 residues. This CDR3 is CASSPSGAHEQYF. The CDR3 DNA reads as TGTGCCAGCTCACCATCGGGGGCCCACGAGCAGTACTTC.

The sample holds one count of this clone. The rearrangement joins TRBV7-8 to TRBJ1-2; weak D call: TRBD1 (6 bases). The germline V and J ends were trimmed by 3 bases and 6 bases, with 17 bases remaining between them. Per the germline V gene, CDR1 is SGHVS and CDR2 is FQNEAQ. The CDR3 extends over 15 amino acids. DNA of the CDR3: TGTGCCAGCAGCTTTTTAAACAGGGTACTCGATGGCTACACCTTC. Translated: CASSFLNRVLDGYTF.

This rearrangement joins TRBV19 to TRBJ2-7, with TRBD2 identical over 7 bases. The CDR3 runs to 14 residues. Looked up from germline, CDR1 is LNHDA and CDR2 is SQIVND (reference sequence). V lost 6 bases to trimming and J lost 3 bases; unmatched junction nucleotides: 8. The CDR3 nucleotides are TGTGCCAGTAGCATGGGCGGCGGGAGCTACGAGCAGTACTTC. Its protein is CASSMGGGSYEQYF.

This chain joins TRBV27 and TRBJ2-3; 10 bases map to TRBD2. Germline CDR1 is MNHEY and CDR2 is SMNVEV (reference sequence). J was trimmed by 4 bases and V by 10 bases; bases with no gene match: 8. The length of the CDR3 is 14 residues. The DNA for the CDR3 is TGTGCCACCCTGAGAGCGGGAGGGGCAGATACGCAGTATTTT. The encoded protein is CATLRAGGADTQYF.

The chain is built from TRBV30 and TRBJ2-1; no clear D. Germline lookup yields CDR1 GTSNPN and CDR2 SVGIG (reference sequence). The CDR3 is 14 amino acids. Trimming pared 2 bases from V and 6 bases from J, leaving 14 bases between. As DNA, the CDR3 is TGTGCCTGGAGTCCACCGGAGTATAGCAATGAGCAGTTCTTC. It encodes CAWSPPEYSNEQFF.

The CDR3 reads CASSSGTGGSGNEKLFF. CDR3 in DNA: TGTGCCAGCAGCTCCGGGACAGGGGGCTCGGGTAATGAAAAACTGTTTTTT. The rearrangement uses TRBV7-9 and TRBJ1-4; TRBD1 matches at 12 bases. The CDR3 is 17 residues long. CDR1 SEHNR and CDR2 FQNEAQ come from the germline V gene (reference sequence). V gave up 4 bases and J gave up 4 bases; unmatched junction bases: 7.

The V call is TRBV28, the J call TRBJ1-5, with TRBD1 matching over 9 bases. The CDR3 is 17 amino acids. Germline CDR1 and CDR2: MDHEN and SYDVKM. V lost 5 bases and J lost 6; bases outside the gene matches: 14. The CDR3 here is CASSPTGTGPLRQPQHF. Written as DNA, the CDR3 is TGTGCCAGCAGTCCGACCGGGACAGGGCCTCTCCGTCAGCCCCAGCATTTT.

CDR3 nucleotides: TGTGCCAGCAGCTTGCAAGGGGGCGGTCAGCCCCAGCATTTT. Protein sequence: CASSLQGGGQPQHF. The chain uses TRBV5-4 and TRBJ1-5; 7 bases are a match to TRBD1. This CDR3 has 14 amino acids. Trimming removed 1 base from V and 6 bases from J; junction bases left unmatched: 4. Germline CDR1 and CDR2: SGHNT and YYREEE (reference sequence). Full variable domain (remainder filled in from reference TRBV5-4 and TRBJ1-5): ETGVTQSPTHLIKTRGQQVTLRCSSQSGHNTVSWYQQALGQGPQFIFQYYREEENGRGNFPPRFSGLQFPNYSSELNVNALELDDSALYLCASSLQGGGQPQHFGDGTRLSIL.

This chain links TRBV5-3 with TRBJ2-1; perhaps D is TRBD1 or TRBD2 (6 bases each). TRBV5-3 is designated an ORF whose function remains uncertain. CDR3 length: 13 residues. The V and J ends lost 10 bases and 3 bases respectively, with 14 bases between them. CDR3 coding DNA: TGTGCCGACAGGAGGGAGAGCTACAATGAGCAGTTCTTC. This sequence encodes CADRRESYNEQFF.

The chain couples TRBV6-4 to TRBJ1-1, with D maybe TRBD1 (6 bases). The V gene's germline CDR1 is MRHNA and CDR2 SNTAGT. This CDR3 is built from 16 residues. Trimming took off 6 bases at V and 3 bases at J, with 20 bases between the two ends. Written as DNA, the CDR3 is TGTGCCAGCAGCTTCAACAGGGATCATTCGTACACTGAAGCTTTCTTT. It translates to CASSFNRDHSYTEAFF.

This clone was found a few times. V usage is TRBV28 and J usage is TRBJ2-7, with 8 positions matching TRBD1. The CDR3 loop spans 14 amino acids. Germline CDR1 reads MDHEN; CDR2 reads SYDVKM. With V trimmed by 5 bases and J by 2 bases, 5 bases remained unmatched. The CDR3 DNA is TGTGCCAGCAGTCCCTACAGGGGGGCCTACGAGCAGTACTTC. This codes for CASSPYRGAYEQYF. Using reference TRBV28 and TRBJ2-7 for the parts outside the CDR3, the full variable domain is DVKVTQSSRYLVKRTGEKVFLECVQDMDHENMFWYRQDPGLGLRLIYFSYDVKMKEKGDIPEGYSVSREKKERFSLILESASTNQTSMYLCASSPYRGAYEQYFGPGTRLTVT.

This clone occurred a few times. The chain is built from TRBV5-1 and TRBJ2-2; tentative D call: TRBD1 (5 bases). Per the germline V gene, CDR1 is SGHRS and CDR2 is YFSETQ. V dropped 1 base and J dropped 4 bases, with 11 bases sitting between them. The CDR3 is made up of 15 amino acids. The CDR3 DNA reads TGCGCCAGCAGCTTGAGACAGATTAGCACCGGGGAGCTGTTTTTT. It codes for CASSLRQISTGELFF.

The chain employs TRBV29-1 and TRBJ2-7; TRBD2 might be the D (7 bases). This CDR3 spans 11 amino acids. Germline CDR1 is SQVTM and CDR2 is ANQGSEA. Trimming shortened V by 3 bases and J by 9 bases, and 12 bases separated the two germline ends. The CDR3 DNA reads TGCAGCGTTGAGTGGGGAGGGGGGCAGTACTTC. The encoded protein is CSVEWGGGQYF.

This clone was found a few times. The chain uses TRBV28 and TRBJ2-5; 7 nucleotides agree with TRBD2. Germline values: CDR1 MDHEN, CDR2 SYDVKM. The CDR3 has 12 residues. V was clipped by 7 bases and J by 7 bases; unmatched bases: 6. The CDR3 is CASTGQRGTQYF. Written as DNA, the CDR3 is TGTGCCAGCACAGGGCAGCGGGGGACCCAGTACTTC.

V and J are TRBV5-8 and TRBJ1-1; D call uncertain. The CDR3 length is 18 residues. V lost 4 bases to trimming and J lost 3 bases, with 25 bases between them. Germline loops: CDR1 SGHTS, CDR2 YDEGEE. The CDR3 is CASSNSRFWGSVDTEAFF. As DNA, the CDR3 is TGTGCCAGCAGCAATTCTCGGTTCTGGGGTTCAGTTGACACTGAAGCTTTCTTT.